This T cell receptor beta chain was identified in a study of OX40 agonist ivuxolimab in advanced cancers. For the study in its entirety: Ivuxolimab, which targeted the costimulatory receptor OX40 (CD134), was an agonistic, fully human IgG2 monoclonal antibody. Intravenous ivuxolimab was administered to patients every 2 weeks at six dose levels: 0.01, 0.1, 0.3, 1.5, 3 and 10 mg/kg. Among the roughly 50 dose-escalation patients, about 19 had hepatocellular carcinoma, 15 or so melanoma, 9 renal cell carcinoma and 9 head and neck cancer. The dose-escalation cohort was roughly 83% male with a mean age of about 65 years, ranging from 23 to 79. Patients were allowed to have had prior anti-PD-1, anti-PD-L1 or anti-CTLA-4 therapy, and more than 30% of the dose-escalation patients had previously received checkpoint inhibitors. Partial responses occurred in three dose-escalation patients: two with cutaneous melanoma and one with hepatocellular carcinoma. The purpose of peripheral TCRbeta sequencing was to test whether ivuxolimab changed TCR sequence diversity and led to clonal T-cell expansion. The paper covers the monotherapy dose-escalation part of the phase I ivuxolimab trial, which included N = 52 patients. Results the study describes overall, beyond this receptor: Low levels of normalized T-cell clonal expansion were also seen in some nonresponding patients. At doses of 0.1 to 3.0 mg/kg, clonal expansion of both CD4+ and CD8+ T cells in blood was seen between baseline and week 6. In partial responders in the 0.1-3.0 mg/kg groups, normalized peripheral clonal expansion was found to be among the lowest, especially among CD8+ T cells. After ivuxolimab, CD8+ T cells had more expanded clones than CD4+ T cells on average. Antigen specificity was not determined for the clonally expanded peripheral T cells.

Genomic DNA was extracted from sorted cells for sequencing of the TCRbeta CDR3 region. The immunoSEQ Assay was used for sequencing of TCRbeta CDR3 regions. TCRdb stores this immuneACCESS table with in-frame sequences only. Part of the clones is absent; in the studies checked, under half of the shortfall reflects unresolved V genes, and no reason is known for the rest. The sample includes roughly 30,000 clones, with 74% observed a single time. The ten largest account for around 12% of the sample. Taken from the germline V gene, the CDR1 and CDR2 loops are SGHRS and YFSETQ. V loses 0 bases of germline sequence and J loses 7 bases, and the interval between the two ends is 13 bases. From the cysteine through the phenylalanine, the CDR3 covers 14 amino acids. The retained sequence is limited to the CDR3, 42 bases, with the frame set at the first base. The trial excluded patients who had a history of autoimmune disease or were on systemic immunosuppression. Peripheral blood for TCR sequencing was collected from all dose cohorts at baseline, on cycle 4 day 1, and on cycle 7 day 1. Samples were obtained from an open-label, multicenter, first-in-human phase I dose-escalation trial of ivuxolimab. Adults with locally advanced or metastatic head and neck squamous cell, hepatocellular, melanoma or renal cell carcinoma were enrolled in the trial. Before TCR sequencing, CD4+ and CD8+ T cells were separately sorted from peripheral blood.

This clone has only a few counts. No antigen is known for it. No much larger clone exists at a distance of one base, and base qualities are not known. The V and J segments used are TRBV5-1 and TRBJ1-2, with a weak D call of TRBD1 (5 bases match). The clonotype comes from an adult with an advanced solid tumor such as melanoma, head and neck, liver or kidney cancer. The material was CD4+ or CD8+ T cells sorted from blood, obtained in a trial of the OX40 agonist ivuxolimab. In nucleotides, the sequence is TGCGCCAGCAGCTTGGGTGGGGCCGGGGCTGGCTACACCTTC. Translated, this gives CASSLGGAGAGYTF.